This record looks at one T cell receptor beta chain sequence and its context. In TCRdb, the 5' RACE reads were re-called with MiXCR into one record per CDR3 protein. The repertoire holds roughly 200,000 distinct CDR3 sequences, with approximately 20% as singletons. The data were taken from a study of T-cell memory formation after mild COVID-19. This CDR3 is built from 14 residues. Germline CDR1 reads LGHDT; CDR2 reads YNNKEL (reference sequence). V shed 4 bases and J shed 2 bases, with 11 bases lying between them. The V and J genes are TRBV3-1 and TRBJ1-1; no clear D gene. The TCR comes from an adult woman who had mild COVID-19 (a few samples of this study predate the infection). Cell type and time point are not known. The sample comprised PBMCs or a T cell subset sorted from them (not recorded which). The CDR3 nucleotides read TGTGCCAGCAGCCCCCGGTACCTTAACACTGAAGCTTTCTTT. It codes for CASSPRYLNTEAFF.